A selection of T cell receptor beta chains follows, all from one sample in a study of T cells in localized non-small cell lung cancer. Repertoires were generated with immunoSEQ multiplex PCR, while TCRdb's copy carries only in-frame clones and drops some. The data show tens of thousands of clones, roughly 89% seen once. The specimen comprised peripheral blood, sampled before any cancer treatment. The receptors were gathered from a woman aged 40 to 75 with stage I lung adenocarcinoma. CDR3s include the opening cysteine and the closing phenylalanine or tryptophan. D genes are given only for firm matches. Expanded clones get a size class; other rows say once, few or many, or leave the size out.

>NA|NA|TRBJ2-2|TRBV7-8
CASSFLSVGELFF
TGTGCCAGCAGCTTCCTTTCGGTCGGGGAGCTGTTTTTT
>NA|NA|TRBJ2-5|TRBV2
CASSEGWVQETQYF
TGTGCCAGCAGTGAAGGGTGGGTTCAAGAGACCCAGTACTTC
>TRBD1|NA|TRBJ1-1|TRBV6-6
CASSVQGATEAFF
TGTGCCAGCTCCGTACAGGGGGCCACTGAAGCTTTCTTT
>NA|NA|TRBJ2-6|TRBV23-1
CASSQTGASGANVLTF
TGCGCCAGCAGTCAAACGGGGGCGTCTGGGGCCAACGTCCTGACTTTC
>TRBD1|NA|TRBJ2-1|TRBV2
CASSEALGTGNEQFF
TGTGCCAGCAGTGAAGCGCTCGGGACAGGCAATGAGCAGTTCTTC
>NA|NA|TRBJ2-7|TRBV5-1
CASSLTGSSHEQYF
TGCGCCAGCAGCTTGACGGGGAGCTCCCACGAGCAGTACTTC
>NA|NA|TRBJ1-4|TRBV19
CASSLPGDEKLFF
TGTGCCAGTAGTCTGCCAGGCGATGAAAAACTGTTTTTT
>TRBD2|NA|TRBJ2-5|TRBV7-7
CASSLGLAGAETQYF
TGTGCTAGCAGCTTAGGACTAGCGGGTGCAGAGACCCAGTACTTC
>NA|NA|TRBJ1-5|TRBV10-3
CAISEGRGSNQPQHF
TGTGCCATCAGTGAAGGAAGGGGGAGCAATCAGCCCCAGCATTTT
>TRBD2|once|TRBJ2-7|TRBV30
CAWRRGTSVSYEQYF
TGTGCCTGGAGACGGGGGACTAGCGTCTCCTACGAGCAGTACTTC
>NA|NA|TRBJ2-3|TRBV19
CASSTLGGASTDTQYF
TGTGCCAGTAGCACCCTGGGGGGGGCTAGCACAGATACGCAGTATTTT
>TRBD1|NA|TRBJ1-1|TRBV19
CASRRNRGVTEAFF
TGTGCCAGTAGAAGGAACAGGGGTGTCACTGAAGCTTTCTTT
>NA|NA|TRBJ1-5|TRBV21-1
CASSSSPHRDNQPQHF
TGTGCCAGCAGCTCCTCTCCCCACAGGGATAATCAGCCCCAGCATTTT
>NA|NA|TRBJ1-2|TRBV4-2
CASSQRTANYGYTF
TGTGCCAGCAGCCAAAGGACAGCTAACTATGGCTACACCTTC
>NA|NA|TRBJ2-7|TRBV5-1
CASSLGGDSAYEQYF
TGCGCCAGCAGCTTGGGTGGGGACTCCGCCTACGAGCAGTACTTC
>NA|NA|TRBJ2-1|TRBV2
CASSEKGLLYNEQFF
TGTGCCAGCAGTGAAAAAGGGCTGCTCTACAATGAGCAGTTCTTC
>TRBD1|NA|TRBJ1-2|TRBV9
CASSVGDRGYGYTF
TGTGCCAGCAGCGTAGGGGACAGGGGCTATGGCTACACCTTC
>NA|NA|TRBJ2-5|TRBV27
CASSLRSGQETQYF
TGTGCCAGCAGTTTGAGATCCGGCCAAGAGACCCAGTACTTC
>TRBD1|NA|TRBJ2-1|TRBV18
CASSPPSGGHNEQFF
TGTGCCAGCTCACCACCGTCAGGGGGACACAATGAGCAGTTCTTC
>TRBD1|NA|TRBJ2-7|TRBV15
CATSKDRGIIYEQYF
TGTGCCACCAGCAAGGACAGGGGAATCATCTACGAGCAGTACTTC
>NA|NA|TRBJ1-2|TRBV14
CASSHTRDGYGYTF
TGTGCCAGCAGCCATACCCGGGACGGGTATGGCTACACCTTC
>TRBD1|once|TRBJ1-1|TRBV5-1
CASSLQGAHYTEAFF
TGCGCCAGCAGCCTACAGGGGGCGCATTACACTGAAGCTTTCTTT
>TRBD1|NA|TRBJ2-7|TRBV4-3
CASSQDPGGSYEQYF
TGCGCCAGCAGCCAAGATCCAGGGGGCTCCTACGAGCAGTACTTC
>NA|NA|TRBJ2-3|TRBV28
CASSPLGGTDTQYF
TGTGCCAGCAGTCCTCTGGGGGGCACGGATACGCAGTATTTT
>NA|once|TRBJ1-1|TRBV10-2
CASSGIRTEAFF
TGCGCCAGTTCAGGGATTCGCACTGAAGCTTTCTTT
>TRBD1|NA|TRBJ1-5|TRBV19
CASSRSGGPQPQHF
TGTGCCAGTAGCCGTTCAGGGGGGCCTCAGCCCCAGCATTTT
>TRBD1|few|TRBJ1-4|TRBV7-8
CASSSRDRDEKLFF
TGTGCCAGCAGCTCGCGGGACAGGGACGAAAAACTGTTTTTT
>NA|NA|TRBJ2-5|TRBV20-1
CSALDETQYF
TGCAGTGCCCTTGACGAGACCCAGTACTTC
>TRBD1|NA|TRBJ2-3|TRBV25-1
CASSSQDRGTDTQYF
TGTGCCAGCAGTAGTCAGGACAGGGGCACAGATACGCAGTATTTT
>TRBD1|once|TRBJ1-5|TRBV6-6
CASSPGQFNQPQHF
TGTGCCAGCAGCCCGGGACAGTTCAATCAGCCCCAGCATTTT
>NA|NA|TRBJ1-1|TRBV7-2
CASSLARGVGTEAFF
TGTGCCAGCAGCCTAGCGAGGGGCGTTGGCACTGAAGCTTTCTTT
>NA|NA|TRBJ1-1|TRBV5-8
CASSLGTHNTEAFF
TGTGCCAGCAGCTTGGGCACACACAACACTGAAGCTTTCTTT
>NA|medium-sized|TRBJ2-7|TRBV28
CASSLKIVDEQYF
TGTGCCAGCAGTTTGAAGATAGTGGACGAGCAGTACTTC
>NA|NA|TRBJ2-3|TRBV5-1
CASSPRGGASTDTQYF
TGCGCCAGCAGCCCTAGGGGGGGCGCTAGCACAGATACGCAGTATTTT
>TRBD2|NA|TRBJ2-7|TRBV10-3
CAISEGTSRYEQYF
TGTGCCATCAGTGAGGGGACTAGCCGCTACGAGCAGTACTTC
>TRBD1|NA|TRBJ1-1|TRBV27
CASNKGQGARLGSEAFF
TGTGCCAGCAATAAGGGACAGGGGGCGCGTCTAGGCTCTGAAGCTTTCTTT